This entry features one T cell receptor (beta chain) sequence. This entry comes from a study of blood T cell repertoires in COVID-19. For the study at large: Both acute and convalescent COVID-19 samples were obtained from the United States, Italy and Spain.

Produced via immunoSEQ multiplex PCR; TCRdb's table is partial and in-frame only. The repertoire consists of over 150,000 clones, with about 80% occurring once and the leading ten covering about 31%. The source material was peripheral blood. The TCR sequence derives from a woman aged 55-70 years with acute or convalescent COVID-19.

Written as DNA, the CDR3 is TGTGCCAGCACCACGACAGGGCACGGCAATCAGCCCCAGCATTTT. Translated, it gives CASTTTGHGNQPQHF. The chain employs TRBV6-5 and TRBJ1-5; 7 positions agree with TRBD1. Germline V gene lookup returns CDR1 MNHEY and CDR2 SVGAGI. Losses at the gene ends were 7 bases for V and 2 bases for J; bases not matched to a gene: 8. The CDR3 extends over 15 amino acids.